One and the same sample provided the 16 T cell receptor beta chains below, sequenced in a study of blood T cell repertoires in COVID-19. Profiling relied on immunoSEQ multiplex PCR, and the TCRdb table lists in-frame clones only, not all of them. The repertoire consists of a few hundred thousand clones, with more than 85% occurring once and the leading ten covering 0.8% to 0.9%. The sequenced material came from PBMCs or T cells enriched from blood (not recorded which). These TCRs come from a woman aged 40 to 50 who had been exposed to COVID-19.

CDR3 sequence: CASSSPGAGQPQHF. The DNA of the CDR3 is TGTGCCAGCAGTTCTCCAGGGGCAGGCCAGCCCCAGCATTTT. The genes are TRBV6-5 and TRBJ1-5; the D gene is possibly TRBD1 (6 bases). There are 14 residues in the CDR3. Germline V gene sequence: CDR1 MNHEY, CDR2 SVGAGI. Trimming left V 4 bases short and J 7 bases short, with 14 bases between.

The chain uses TRBV7-2 and TRBJ2-7, with D perhaps matching TRBD2 (6 bases). CDR1 is SGHTA and CDR2 is FQGNSA in the germline V gene. CDR3 length: 16 amino acids. Trimming stripped 6 bases from V and 3 bases from J, with 21 bases between. CDR3 amino acids: CASSQTLAADLYEQYF. CDR3 nucleotides: TGTGCCAGCAGTCAAACGTTAGCGGCGGATCTCTACGAGCAGTACTTC.

The chain recombines TRBV28 with TRBJ2-6, with D maybe TRBD2 (5 bases). V lost 10 bases and J 0 bases, leaving 16 bases between the germline ends. There are 16 residues in the CDR3. Germline V CDR1 and CDR2: MDHEN, SYDVKM. The CDR3 sequence is CATSPSRSSGANVLTF. CDR3 in DNA: TGTGCCACCAGCCCTAGCCGGTCCTCTGGGGCCAACGTCCTGACTTTC. The full variable domain, with the rest looked up from reference TRBV28 and TRBJ2-6, is DVKVTQSSRYLVKRTGEKVFLECVQDMDHENMFWYRQDPGLGLRLIYFSYDVKMKEKGDIPEGYSVSREKKERFSLILESASTNQTSMYLCATSPSRSSGANVLTFGAGSRLTVL.

The chain uses TRBV29-1 and TRBJ1-1, with D possibly being TRBD1 (5 bases). Germline-derived CDR1 and CDR2 are SQVTM and ANQGSEA. The CDR3 extends over 12 amino acids. Trimming removed 1 base at V and 4 bases at J, with 7 bases between. CDR3 coding DNA: TGCAGCGTTGAAGGGGGGGGCACTGAAGCTTTCTTT. It yields the protein CSVEGGGTEAFF.

The chain uses TRBV5-1 and TRBJ2-7, with 15 bases matching TRBD2. Germline CDR1 SGHRS, CDR2 YFSETQ. Trimming removed 3 bases from V and 6 bases from J; junction bases left unmatched: 10. The CDR3 consists of 17 residues. The CDR3 bases are TGCGCCAGCAGCTCAGGACTAGCGGGAGGGCCTATGTCCGAGCAGTACTTC. Encoded protein: CASSSGLAGGPMSEQYF.

The genes are TRBV29-1 and TRBJ1-2, with 8 bases aligning to TRBD1. J lost 8 bases, V lost 7 bases, and 12 bases had no gene match. The CDR3 runs 13 residues. Germline V lookup: CDR1 SQVTM, CDR2 ANQGSEA. The CDR3 DNA follows: TGCAGCGCCCCAGGACAGGGTGCGGGAGGCTACACCTTC. The encoded protein is CSAPGQGAGGYTF.

The chain recombines TRBV25-1 with TRBJ2-1, with D maybe TRBD1 (6 bases). The CDR3 length is 16 residues. The V gene's germline CDR1 is MGHDK and CDR2 SYGVNS. Deletions cut 2 bases from V and 1 base from J, with 12 bases between. The CDR3: CASSERDTLSYNEQFF. Here the CDR3 DNA reads TGTGCCAGCAGTGAACGGGACACCCTTTCCTACAATGAGCAGTTCTTC.

This clone was observed at least ten times. J is TRBJ1-4 and V is TRBV7-2; D is uncertain. The CDR3 totals 12 residues. CDR1 SGHTA and CDR2 FQGNSA come from the germline V gene. The V end lost 5 bases, the J end lost 5 bases, and 6 bases lay between the germline ends. CDR3 DNA: TGTGCCAGCAGCCGACTAAATGAAAAACTGTTTTTT. Amino acid sequence: CASSRLNEKLFF.

This chain connects TRBV30 to TRBJ1-6; D is unclear. Trimming shortened V by 2 bases and J by 11 bases, and 16 bases separated the two germline ends. This CDR3 spans 14 amino acids. Germline lookup yields CDR1 GTSNPN and CDR2 SVGIG (reference sequence). This CDR3 reads CAWSQSLAAAPLHF. The DNA for the CDR3 is TGTGCCTGGAGTCAGTCCCTAGCGGCGGCACCCCTCCACTTT.

V is TRBV30 and J is TRBJ1-3; 8 bases are shared with TRBD1. Trimming at V came to 3 bases and at J to 2 bases, leaving 3 bases not matched to a gene. The CDR3 extends over 14 amino acids. Germline CDR1 GTSNPN, CDR2 SVGIG (reference sequence). The CDR3 spells CAWSQQGAGNTIYF. The DNA for the CDR3 is TGTGCCTGGAGCCAACAGGGGGCTGGAAACACCATATATTTT. The complete variable domain, with remaining parts taken from reference TRBV30 and TRBJ1-3, reads SQTIHQWPATLVQPVGSPLSLECTVEGTSNPNLYWYRQAAGRGLQLLFYSVGIGQISSEVPQNLSASRPQDRQFILSSKKLLLSDSGFYLCAWSQQGAGNTIYFGEGSWLTVV.

The V and J genes are TRBV19 and TRBJ2-7, with 7 bases that match TRBD2. Unmatched junction bases numbered 6, after V lost 3 bases and J lost 4 bases. Germline V lookup: CDR1 LNHDA, CDR2 SQIVND (reference sequence). The CDR3 contains 14 residues. CDR3 DNA sequence: TGTGCCAGTAGTATCTTCGGGGGGAGGTACGAGCAGTACTTC. It encodes CASSIFGGRYEQYF.

There are a few counts of this clone. The rearrangement links TRBV9 to TRBJ2-3, with D possibly being TRBD1 (6 bases). Germline loops: CDR1 SGDLS, CDR2 YYNGEE. The CDR3 has 17 residues. Trimming removed 4 bases at V and 1 base at J, with 19 bases between. The CDR3 is CASSPTVGHPRTDTQYF. CDR3 DNA sequence: TGTGCCAGCAGCCCTACCGTGGGACACCCACGCACAGATACGCAGTATTTT. The complete variable domain, with remaining parts taken from reference TRBV9 and TRBJ2-3, reads DSGVTQTPKHLITATGQRVTLRCSPRSGDLSVYWYQQSLDQGLQFLIQYYNGEERAKGNILERFSAQQFPDLHSELNLSSLELGDSALYFCASSPTVGHPRTDTQYFGPGTRLTVL.

The V call is TRBV12-3 or TRBV12-4, the J call TRBJ2-1; D is unresolved. The CDR3 totals 13 residues. V lost 8 bases, J lost 0 bases, and 8 bases lay in between. The CDR3 region has the DNA TGTGCCAGCGGCAGGCACTCCTACAATGAGCAGTTCTTC. Protein sequence: CASGRHSYNEQFF.

The gene calls are TRBV18 and TRBJ2-4, with D possibly TRBD1 on 6 matching bases. Per germline, CDR1 KGHSH and CDR2 LQKENI. V dropped 8 bases and J dropped 2 bases, with 25 bases sitting between them. The CDR3 covers 18 residues. DNA of the CDR3: TGTGCCAGCACGGCGAACAGGGAGTTTGTTGTGACCAAAAACATTCAGTACTTC. It codes for CASTANREFVVTKNIQYF.

The V and J genes are TRBV6-2 or TRBV6-3 and TRBJ2-5; 10 bases line up with TRBD1. Germline CDR1 is MNHEY and CDR2 is SVGEGT. Unmatched junction bases numbered 6, after V lost 6 bases and J lost 5 bases. This CDR3 is built from 14 residues. The CDR3, as DNA: TGTGCCAGCAGCTCTGGACAGGGGGAGGAGACCCAGTACTTC. Its translation is CASSSGQGEETQYF.

This clone was counted a single time. This sequence joins TRBV5-1 and TRBJ2-4, with 16 bases fitting TRBD2. The CDR3 extends over 19 amino acids. Germline V gives CDR1 SGHRS, CDR2 YFSETQ. V trimming: 4 bases; J trimming: 0 bases; junction bases outside the gene matches: 7. The CDR3 DNA sequence: TGCGCCAGCAGCCTCGGGACTAGCGGGAGGGACCTAGCCAAAAACATTCAGTACTTC. Its translation: CASSLGTSGRDLAKNIQYF.